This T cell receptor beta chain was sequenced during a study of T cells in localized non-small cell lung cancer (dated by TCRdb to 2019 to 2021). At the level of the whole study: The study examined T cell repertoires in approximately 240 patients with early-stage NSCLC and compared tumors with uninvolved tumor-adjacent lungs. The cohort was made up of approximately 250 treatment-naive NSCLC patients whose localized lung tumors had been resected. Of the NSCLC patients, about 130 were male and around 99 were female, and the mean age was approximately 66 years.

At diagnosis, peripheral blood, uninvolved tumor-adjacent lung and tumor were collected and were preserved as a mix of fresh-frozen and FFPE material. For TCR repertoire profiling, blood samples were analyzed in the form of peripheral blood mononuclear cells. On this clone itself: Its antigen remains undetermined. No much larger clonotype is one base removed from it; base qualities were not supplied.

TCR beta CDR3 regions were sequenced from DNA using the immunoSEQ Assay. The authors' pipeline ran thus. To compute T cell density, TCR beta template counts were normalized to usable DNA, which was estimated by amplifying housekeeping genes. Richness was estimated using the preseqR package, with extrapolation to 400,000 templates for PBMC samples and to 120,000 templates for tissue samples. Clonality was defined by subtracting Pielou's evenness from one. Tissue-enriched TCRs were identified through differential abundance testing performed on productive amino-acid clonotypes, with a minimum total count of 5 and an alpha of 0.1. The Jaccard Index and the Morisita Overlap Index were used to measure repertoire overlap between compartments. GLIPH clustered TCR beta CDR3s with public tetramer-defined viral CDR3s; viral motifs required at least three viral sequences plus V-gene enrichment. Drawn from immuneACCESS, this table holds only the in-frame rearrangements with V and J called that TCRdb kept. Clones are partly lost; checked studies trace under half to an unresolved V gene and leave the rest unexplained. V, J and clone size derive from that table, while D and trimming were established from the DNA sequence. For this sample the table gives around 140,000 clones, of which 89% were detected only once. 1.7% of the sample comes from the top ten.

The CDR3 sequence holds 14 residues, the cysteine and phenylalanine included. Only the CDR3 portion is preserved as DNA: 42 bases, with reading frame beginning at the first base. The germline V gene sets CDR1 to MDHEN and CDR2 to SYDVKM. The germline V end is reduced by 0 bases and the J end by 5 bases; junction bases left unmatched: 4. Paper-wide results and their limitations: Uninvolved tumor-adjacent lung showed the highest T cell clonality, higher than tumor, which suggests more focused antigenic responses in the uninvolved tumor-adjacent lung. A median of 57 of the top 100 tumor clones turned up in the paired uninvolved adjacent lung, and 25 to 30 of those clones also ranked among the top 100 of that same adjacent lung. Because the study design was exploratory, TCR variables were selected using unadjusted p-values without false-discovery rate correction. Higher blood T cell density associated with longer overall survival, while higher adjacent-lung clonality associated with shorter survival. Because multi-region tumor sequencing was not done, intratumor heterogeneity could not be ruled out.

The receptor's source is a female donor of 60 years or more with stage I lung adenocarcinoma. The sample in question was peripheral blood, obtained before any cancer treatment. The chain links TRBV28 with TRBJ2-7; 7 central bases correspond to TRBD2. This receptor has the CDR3 CASSLWGGSNEQYF. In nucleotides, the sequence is TGTGCCAGCAGTTTATGGGGGGGGAGTAACGAGCAGTACTTC.